This note documents a single T cell receptor beta chain sequence. Its antigen is not known. This specimen belongs to a study of OX40 agonist ivuxolimab in advanced cancers. Across the study: Ivuxolimab, which patients received intravenously every 2 weeks, was dosed at 0.01 to 10 mg/kg. Dose-escalation patients had hepatocellular carcinoma, melanoma, renal cell or head and neck cancer. The study's findings and limits: Among T cells, CD8+ cells averaged more expanded clones than CD4+ cells.

TCRdb's table, derived via immunoSEQ multiplex PCR, lists solely in-frame clones and lacks some. Altogether about 68,000 clones are present, about 89% being singletons, with the ten largest covering about 0.3%. The CDR3 is made up of 15 amino acids. V lost 3 bases to trimming and J lost 6 bases, with 16 bases between them. Germline CDR1 is SGHKS and CDR2 is YYEKEE (reference sequence). This clonotype was sampled from an adult with an advanced solid tumor such as melanoma, head and neck, liver or kidney cancer. Sample: CD4+ or CD8+ T cells sorted from blood, taken in a trial of the OX40 agonist ivuxolimab. V gene TRBV5-5 combines with J gene TRBJ1-5, with D perhaps matching TRBD1 (6 bases). The CDR3 reads CASSSDGGLGQPQHF. The CDR3 coding sequence is TGTGCCAGCAGCTCCGACGGGGGGCTTGGTCAGCCCCAGCATTTT.